The 29 T cell receptor beta chains below were found in one sample sequenced in a study of beta chain features in type 1 diabetes. Reverse transcription of all isolated RNA meant that expressed TCRB transcripts were sequenced. Assay: immunoSEQ multiplex PCR; the TCRdb copy retains only in-frame clones and omits some. Here the sample spans 150,000 to 190,000 clones, 11% being singletons. Sequenced material: central memory CD4+ T cells from blood. The receptor source for this set is a man younger than 35 in good health.

This clone was detected many times. The rearrangement joins TRBV18 to TRBJ2-1, with D uncertain. V gave up 3 bases and J gave up 0 bases, with 6 bases separating them. The CDR3 is made up of 14 amino acids. The germline V gene has CDR1 KGHSH and CDR2 LQKENI. The CDR3 bases are TGTGCCAGCTCACCGAGGAGCTCCTACAATGAGCAGTTCTTC. Translating gives CASSPRSSYNEQFF.

The chain uses TRBV7-9 and TRBJ2-2, with D unresolved. This CDR3 is built from 16 residues. Germline CDR1 and CDR2: SEHNR and FQNEAQ (reference sequence). V gave up 5 bases and J gave up 0 bases, with 13 bases separating them. The CDR3 region is CASSPLRIPNTGELFF. The CDR3 DNA sequence: TGTGCCAGCAGCCCACTGCGGATCCCGAACACCGGGGAGCTGTTTTTT. Full variable domain (rest looked up from reference TRBV7-9 and TRBJ2-2): DTGVSQNPRHKITKRGQNVTFRCDPISEHNRLYWYRQTLGQGPEFLTYFQNEAQLEKSRLLSDRFSAERPKGSFSTLEIQRTEQGDSAMYLCASSPLRIPNTGELFFGEGSRLTVL.

The chain combines TRBV18 with TRBJ2-1; D is uncertain. This CDR3 is 14 amino acids long. Germline CDR1 is KGHSH and CDR2 is LQKENI. The germline V and J ends were trimmed by 1 base and 5 bases, with 9 bases remaining between them. CDR3 sequence: CASSPRDSNNEQFF. The CDR3 region has the DNA TGTGCCAGCTCACCACGAGATAGCAACAATGAGCAGTTCTTC.

The chain combines TRBV18 with TRBJ2-7, with no clear D. V lost 4 bases and J lost 2, with 9 bases in between. CDR1 is KGHSH, CDR2 LQKENI, per germline. This CDR3 region has 13 residues. CDR3 nucleotides: TGTGCCAGCTCACGGGCAGACACCTACGAGCAGTACTTC. Translated, it gives CASSRADTYEQYF.

This clone was observed a handful of times. The J gene is TRBJ1-6, the V gene TRBV30; D uncertain. This CDR3 has 13 amino acids. Trimming shortened V by 3 bases and J by 11 bases, and 14 bases separated the two germline ends. CDR1 and CDR2 (germline): GTSNPN, SVGIG (reference sequence). CDR3 amino acids: CAWSAAPGAPLHF. The CDR3 coding sequence is TGTGCCTGGAGCGCCGCGCCTGGAGCACCCCTCCACTTT.

The chain couples TRBV5-1 to TRBJ1-6; 7 nucleotides line up with TRBD1. The germline V gene encodes CDR1 SGHRS and CDR2 YFSETQ. The CDR3 extends over 16 amino acids. Trimming cost V 4 bases and J 7 bases; bases outside gene matches: 11. CDR3 coding DNA: TGCGCCAGCAGCGCCAGCGACAGGGATTGGAATTCACCCCTCCACTTT. It translates to CASSASDRDWNSPLHF.

The V call is TRBV18, the J call TRBJ2-3; 7 bases align to TRBD1. The V segment lost 1 base and the J segment 0 bases; nucleotides outside the gene matches: 1. The CDR3 has 15 residues. Germline lookup yields CDR1 KGHSH and CDR2 LQKENI. The CDR3 is CASSPRTGSTDTQYF. CDR3 bases: TGTGCCAGCTCACCACGGACAGGCAGCACAGATACGCAGTATTTT.

V and J are TRBV28 and TRBJ2-3; D is possibly TRBD1 (6 bases). Germline lookup yields CDR1 MDHEN and CDR2 SYDVKM. V was shortened by 9 bases and J by 2 bases, with 15 bases between the two germline ends. The CDR3 covers 14 residues. CDR3 loop: CASLRRTATDTQYF. In DNA form, the CDR3 reads TGTGCCAGTCTGAGACGGACAGCCACAGATACGCAGTATTTT.

This clone was observed a few times. The chain uses TRBV5-1 and TRBJ2-1; a possible D gene is TRBD2 (5 bases). This CDR3 has 15 residues. Germline assignment: CDR1 SGHRS and CDR2 YFSETQ. The V end lost 1 base, the J end lost 4 bases, and 12 bases lay between the germline ends. CDR3 sequence reads: CASSLSSGSYNEQFF. In nucleotides, the CDR3 is TGCGCCAGCAGCTTGTCGAGCGGTTCTTACAATGAGCAGTTCTTC.

V gene TRBV7-8 combines with J gene TRBJ1-6; 8 bases agree with TRBD1. V trimming: 4 bases; J trimming: 3 bases; junction bases outside the gene matches: 5. Germline-derived CDR1 and CDR2 are SGHVS and FQNEAQ. The CDR3 extends over 16 amino acids. This chain's CDR3 is CASSSTGEVYNSPLHF. The CDR3 DNA sequence: TGTGCCAGCAGCTCGACAGGGGAGGTCTATAATTCACCCCTCCACTTT. Variable domain in full (rest from reference TRBV7-8 and TRBJ1-6): GAGVSQSPRYKVAKRGQDVALRCDPISGHVSLFWYQQALGQGPEFLTYFQNEAQLDKSGLPSDRFFAERPEGSVSTLKIQRTQQEDSAVYLCASSSTGEVYNSPLHFGNGTRLTVT.

This clone has only a few counts. The rearrangement joins TRBV7-2 to TRBJ2-3; 13 bases map to TRBD2. The CDR3 covers 18 residues. V lost 5 bases and J lost 2; bases outside the gene matches: 10. In germline, CDR1 is SGHTA, CDR2 FQGNSA. CDR3 amino acids: CASSTAGLAGSYTDTQYF. The CDR3 DNA reads as TGTGCCAGCAGCACGGCGGGACTAGCGGGATCTTACACAGATACGCAGTATTTT.

In this sample, this clone turned up many times. The chain employs TRBV21-1 and TRBJ2-3; no DNA check was done on the table's D call, TRBD2. TRBV21-1 is flagged as a pseudogene. The CDR3 sequence is 20 residues long. The CDR3: CASSKAYRETSGSRTDTQYF. DNA for the CDR3: TGTGCCAGCAGCAAAGCCTACAGGGAGACTAGCGGGAGCCGCACAGATACGCAGTATTTT.

This clone was counted only a few times. The chain uses TRBV18 and TRBJ2-2; D unclear. V was clipped by 7 bases and J by 3 bases, with 9 bases between them. This CDR3 is 13 amino acids long. Germline CDR1 KGHSH, CDR2 LQKENI. CDR3: CASFPGYTGELFF. Written as DNA, the CDR3 is TGTGCCAGCTTCCCCGGGTACACCGGGGAGCTGTTTTTT.

The chain has TRBV30 and TRBJ1-2; TRBD1 agrees at 12 bases. This CDR3 region has 15 residues. Looked up from germline, CDR1 is GTSNPN and CDR2 is SVGIG (reference sequence). V trimming: 3 bases; J trimming: 6 bases; junction bases outside the gene matches: 8. CDR3 amino acids: CAWSVGDRGLNGYTF. CDR3 DNA sequence: TGTGCCTGGAGCGTGGGGGACAGGGGGCTTAATGGCTACACCTTC.

The table lists this clone with a few counts. The chain joins TRBV4-3 to TRBJ2-7; 8 bases line up with TRBD2. Trimming cost V 5 bases and J 3 bases; bases outside gene matches: 9. The CDR3 runs 15 residues. Looked up from germline, CDR1 is LGHNA and CDR2 is YSLEER. DNA for the CDR3: TGCGCCAGCAGCGAAGTTTTAGCGGGGAACTACGAGCAGTACTTC. As protein: CASSEVLAGNYEQYF.

This clone occurred a few times. V usage is TRBV4-3 and J usage is TRBJ2-7; D gene unclear. This CDR3 comprises 12 residues. Germline values: CDR1 LGHNA, CDR2 YSLEER. Trimming left V 0 bases short and J 6 bases short, with 6 bases between. CDR3 protein: CASSQDNGEQYF. CDR3 bases: TGCGCCAGCAGCCAAGATAATGGCGAGCAGTACTTC.

V is TRBV29-1 and J is TRBJ2-1; D call uncertain. The germline gives CDR1 SQVTM, CDR2 ANQGSEA. The CDR3 is 12 amino acids. Trimming shortened V by 4 bases and J by 5 bases, and 9 bases separated the two germline ends. CDR3 nucleotide sequence: TGCAGCGTTGCACGGCTAAACAATGAGCAGTTCTTC. This encodes CSVARLNNEQFF.

The genes are TRBV2 and TRBJ2-7; 10 nucleotides line up with TRBD1. The ends lost 4 bases at V and 3 bases at J; junction bases unmatched: 0. The germline CDR1 and CDR2 sequences are SNHLY and FYNNEI. CDR3 size: 13 residues. The CDR3 region has the DNA TGTGCCAGCAGTGGGGACAGGGGCTACGAGCAGTACTTC. Translation gives CASSGDRGYEQYF.

This clone was seen a few times. The V call is TRBV30, the J call TRBJ2-5; D may correspond to TRBD1 or TRBD2 (7 bases each). Per the germline V gene, CDR1 is GTSNPN and CDR2 is SVGIG (reference sequence). Trimming stripped 0 bases from V and 7 bases from J, with 18 bases between. The CDR3 totals 15 residues. The DNA of the CDR3 is TGTGCCTGGAGTGTGAGGCAGGCAGGGGGGGGGACCCAGTACTTC. Encoded protein: CAWSVRQAGGGTQYF.

This chain links TRBV2 with TRBJ1-5; 8 bases map to TRBD1. V dropped 7 bases and J dropped 2; count of bases not matched to a gene: 4. The CDR3 length is 14 residues. CDR1 and CDR2 from the germline V gene are SNHLY and FYNNEI. For the CDR3, the DNA is TGTGCCAGCACGATGACAGGGGGCAATCAGCCCCAGCATTTT. It codes for CASTMTGGNQPQHF.

V gene TRBV7-9 combines with J gene TRBJ2-7; TRBD1 matches at 12 bases. This CDR3 has 15 residues. V lost 4 bases and J lost 4; bases outside the gene matches: 5. Germline loops: CDR1 SEHNR, CDR2 FQNEAQ (reference sequence). In DNA form, the CDR3 reads TGTGCCAGCAGCTCACCGGGACAGGGGGCTTACGAGCAGTACTTC. Translated, it gives CASSSPGQGAYEQYF. Full variable domain (remainder filled in from reference TRBV7-9 and TRBJ2-7): DTGVSQNPRHKITKRGQNVTFRCDPISEHNRLYWYRQTLGQGPEFLTYFQNEAQLEKSRLLSDRFSAERPKGSFSTLEIQRTEQGDSAMYLCASSSPGQGAYEQYFGPGTRLTVT.

This clone was seen more than once but under ten times. The CDR3 spells CASSLNRNTEAFF. Written as DNA, the CDR3 is TGTGCCAGCAGCTTAAACCGGAACACTGAAGCTTTCTTT. The chain uses TRBV7-2 and TRBJ1-1; D ambiguous. Germline V gene lookup returns CDR1 SGHTA and CDR2 FQGNSA. The CDR3 spans 13 residues. The V end was cut by 2 bases, the J end by 1 base, with 5 bases between.

This clone was observed a handful of times. The chain carries TRBV7-2 and TRBJ1-2, with 7 bases matching TRBD1. V shed 5 bases, J shed 2 bases, and the junction held 8 bases outside the gene matches. This CDR3 contains 15 residues. Germline V lookup: CDR1 SGHTA, CDR2 FQGNSA. CDR3 loop: CASSPAAGGNYGYTF. The CDR3 nucleotides read TGTGCCAGCAGCCCTGCGGCAGGGGGAAACTATGGCTACACCTTC. The whole variable domain, remainder taken from reference TRBV7-2 and TRBJ1-2, is GAGVSQSPSNKVTEKGKDVELRCDPISGHTALYWYRQSLGQGLEFLIYFQGNSAPDKSGLPSDRFSAERTGGSVSTLTIQRTQQEDSAVYLCASSPAAGGNYGYTFGSGTRLTVV.

V usage is TRBV7-8 and J usage is TRBJ1-5; D not certain. This CDR3 spans 15 amino acids. V lost 3 bases to trimming and J lost 1 base, with 10 bases between them. The germline CDR1 and CDR2 sequences are SGHVS and FQNEAQ. The chain's CDR3 is CASSFGWESNQPQHF. CDR3 nucleotide sequence: TGTGCCAGCAGCTTTGGCTGGGAGAGCAATCAGCCCCAGCATTTT.

This clone has more than one count but fewer than ten. This chain links TRBV7-9 with TRBJ1-1; D call uncertain. V was pared by 2 bases and J by 1 base, with 8 bases between. CDR3 length: 14 amino acids. Germline CDR1 is SEHNR and CDR2 is FQNEAQ (reference sequence). The CDR3 DNA is TGTGCCAGCAGCTTATACAGAAAGAACACTGAAGCTTTCTTT. Translated: CASSLYRKNTEAFF.

This clone turned up a few times. This chain links TRBV4-1 with TRBJ2-7; D ambiguous. Germline values: CDR1 MGHRA, CDR2 YSYEKL. The length of the CDR3 is 13 residues. The V end was cut by 2 bases, the J end by 4 bases, with 9 bases between. As DNA, the CDR3 is TGCGCCAGCAGCCAATCTTACAATTACGAGCAGTACTTC. This encodes CASSQSYNYEQYF.

This clone has only a few counts. This chain links TRBV5-1 with TRBJ2-5; 8 bases line up with TRBD1. The V segment lost 4 bases and the J segment 5 bases; nucleotides outside the gene matches: 10. The V gene's germline CDR1 is SGHRS and CDR2 YFSETQ. This CDR3 is 15 amino acids long. The CDR3 spells CASSHRVRTGETQYF. The CDR3 DNA follows: TGCGCCAGCAGCCATAGAGTGAGGACAGGGGAGACCCAGTACTTC.

This clone occurred a few times. The chain is built from TRBV27 and TRBJ2-7; 7 nucleotides align to TRBD1. CDR1 MNHEY and CDR2 SMNVEV come from the germline V gene (reference sequence). The CDR3 length is 13 residues. J gave up 2 bases and V 6 bases, and 4 bases lay outside the gene matches. CDR3 coding DNA: TGTGCCAGCAGACCCGACAGGGCCTACGAGCAGTACTTC. Its protein product is CASRPDRAYEQYF.

The V call is TRBV9, the J call TRBJ2-7, with D unresolved. V gave up 0 bases and J gave up 1 base, with 8 bases separating them. This CDR3 spans 14 amino acids. Germline V gene sequence: CDR1 SGDLS, CDR2 YYNGEE. As DNA, the CDR3 is TGTGCCAGCAGCGTAGATCACAGTTCCTACGAGCAGTACTTC. Residues: CASSVDHSSYEQYF.